This TCR beta chain originates from a study of blood T cell repertoires in COVID-19. The repertoire was sequenced with immunoSEQ multiplex PCR; TCRdb's copy has only in-frame clones and lacks some. The sample has about 520,000 clones, 70% to 90% seen once. V was pared by 1 base and J by 3 bases, with 12 bases of the junction left unmatched. The CDR3 is made up of 17 amino acids. The V gene's germline CDR1 is MNHNS and CDR2 SASEGT. V and J are TRBV6-1 and TRBJ2-7, with TRBD2 matching 7 bases. The sample taken for sequencing was peripheral blood. This receptor was taken from a human donor in a cohort sampled during active COVID-19. This CDR3 is CASSEEVAGLRYYEQYF. CDR3 bases: TGTGCCAGCAGTGAAGAGGTGGCGGGACTAAGGTACTACGAGCAGTACTTC.